This entry concerns a single TCR beta chain. What it binds is unknown. The CDR3 regions of TCR beta were amplified from RNA transcripts. An initial round of RT-PCR targeting the TCR CDR3 relied on the HTBI primer set. TCRdb called the multiplex PCR reads again in MiXCR, with one record for every CDR3 protein. Of roughly 500,000 distinct CDR3 sequences in the sample, about 45% were seen once. This specimen comes from a study of T cells in Graves' hyperthyroidism and ophthalmopathy. Notes on the study in general: Ophthalmopathy was model-predicted a median approximately 6.4 months pre-onset. Stable hyperthyroidism was told apart from ophthalmopathy by a model built on 13 V-J features.

The V and J ends lost 4 bases and 4 bases, in that order; junction bases with no gene match: 5. The CDR3 length is 14 residues. Germline CDR1 is LNHNV and CDR2 is YYDKDF (reference sequence). Input material: peripheral blood or thyroid tissue (not recorded which). This TCR was recovered from an adult woman with Graves' disease, either hyperthyroidism or ophthalmopathy (not recorded which). The rearrangement joins TRBV15 to TRBJ1-1; 8 bases agree with TRBD1. The CDR3 nucleotides read TGTGCCACCAGCACCGGACAGGGTGGCACTGAAGCTTTCTTT. It encodes CATSTGQGGTEAFF.